This T cell receptor beta chain was obtained from a study of T cell changes during pregnancy in multiple sclerosis. The CDR3 totals 18 residues. Trimming removed 4 bases from V and 8 bases from J; junction bases left unmatched: 20. In germline, CDR1 is GTSNPN, CDR2 SVGIG (reference sequence). TCRdb's table, derived via immunoSEQ multiplex PCR, lists solely in-frame clones and lacks some. The data show fewer than 85,000 clones, roughly 93% seen once. The material sequenced was peripheral blood, taken in the third trimester of pregnancy. This receptor was obtained from a female donor with multiple sclerosis, enrolled in a pregnancy study. J is TRBJ1-2 and V is TRBV30; TRBD1 matches 12 bases. CDR3 DNA sequence: TGTGCCTGGAAGGCCCCCCCGGGACAGGGGGCTTGGTTAGCAGGCTACACCTTC. It yields the protein CAWKAPPGQGAWLAGYTF.